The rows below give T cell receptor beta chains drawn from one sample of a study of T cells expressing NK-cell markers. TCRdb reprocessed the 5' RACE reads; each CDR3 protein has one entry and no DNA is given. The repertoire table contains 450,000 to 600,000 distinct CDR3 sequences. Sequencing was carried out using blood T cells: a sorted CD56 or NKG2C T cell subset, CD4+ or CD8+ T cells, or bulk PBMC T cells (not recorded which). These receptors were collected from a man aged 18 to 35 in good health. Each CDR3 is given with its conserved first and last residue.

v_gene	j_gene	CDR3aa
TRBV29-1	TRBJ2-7	CSVEKTGTGEQYF
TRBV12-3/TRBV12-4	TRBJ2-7	CASSSSQGPQYF
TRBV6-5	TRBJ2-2	CASSNGGGGAAGELFF
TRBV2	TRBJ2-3	CASRERFVADTQYF
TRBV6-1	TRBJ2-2	CASTAGQGGELFF
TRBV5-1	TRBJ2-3	CASSPPQDTQYF
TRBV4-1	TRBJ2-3	CASSRFPGDPRSDTQYF
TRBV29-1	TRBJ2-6	CSVEATGAAGVLTF
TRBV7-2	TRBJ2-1	CASSSESGRAYNEQFF
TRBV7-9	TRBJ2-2	CASSYRGLSLTGELFF
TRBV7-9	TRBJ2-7	CASSHPGTGGNEQYF
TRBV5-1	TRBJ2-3	CASSLYGEGGSTDTQYF
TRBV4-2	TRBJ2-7	CASSPQQERAYEQYF
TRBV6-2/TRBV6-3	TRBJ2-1	CASTAIGGLAGVHEQFF
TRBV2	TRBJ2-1	CASSDEGTGASTGFF
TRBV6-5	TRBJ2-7	CASSYARPTTYEQYF
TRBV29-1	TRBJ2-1	CSVGDSTAWYNEQFF
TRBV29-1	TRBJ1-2	CSVEIGGKSYGYTF
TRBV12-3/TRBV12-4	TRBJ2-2	CASTGLQGQGRIGELFF
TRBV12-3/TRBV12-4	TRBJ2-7	CASSKQGAGSYEQYF
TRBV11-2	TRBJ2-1	CASSSGHAGEQFF
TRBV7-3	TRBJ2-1	CASSFGQGSEQFF
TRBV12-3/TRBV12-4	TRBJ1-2	CASSLRTGERGYTF
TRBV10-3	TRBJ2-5	CAISESVAGSGKETQYF
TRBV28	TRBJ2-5	CASRGQQETQYF
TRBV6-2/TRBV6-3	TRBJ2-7	CASSYGPVYYYEQYF
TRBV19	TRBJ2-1	CASRGWEGAYYNEQFF
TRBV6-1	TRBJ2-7	CASSEAGVRSYEQYF
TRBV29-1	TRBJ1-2	CSVPVSNYGYTF
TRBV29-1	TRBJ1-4	CSVGGDGKLVATNEKLFF
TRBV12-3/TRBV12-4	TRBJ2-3	CASSEIAGGLTDTQYF
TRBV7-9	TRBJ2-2	CASKVAGPTGELFF
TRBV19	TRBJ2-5	CASSMRARQETQYF
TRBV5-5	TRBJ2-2	CASSLGAGTVPGELFF
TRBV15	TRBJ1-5	CATSRVGAGQVTQHF
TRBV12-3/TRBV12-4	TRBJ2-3	CASSSWSATDTQYF
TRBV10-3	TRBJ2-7	CAISESNGVEQYF
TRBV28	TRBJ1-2	CASSLGNDWLSGYTF
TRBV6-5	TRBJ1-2	CASSPTGITGYTF
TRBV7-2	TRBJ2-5	CASSAVETQYF
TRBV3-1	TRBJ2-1	CASSLGGSAGRDEQFF
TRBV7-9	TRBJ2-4	CASSPEGRSGNIQYF
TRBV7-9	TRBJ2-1	CASSFGRQGGNEQFF
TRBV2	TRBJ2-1	CASSELGSEQFF
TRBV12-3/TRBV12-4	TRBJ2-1	CASSPGTLSYNEQFF